This paragraph reports one T cell receptor (beta chain). One end of the junction fails to match germline, which may point to a read error. This entry is derived from a study of tumor and adjacent non-tumor tissue in lung cancer. Study summary: There were roughly 11 adenocarcinoma, 2 squamous cell carcinoma and 1 small cell lung cancer cases. Each sample yielded some 4 million productive TCRbeta reads on average.

The CDR3 sequence is 15 residues long. Germline CDR1 is MNHNY and CDR2 is SVGAGI (reference sequence). A modified ARM-PCR protocol with three rounds of nested PCR amplified TCRbeta. TCRdb passed the multiplex PCR reads through MiXCR, listing each CDR3 protein once. The sample contains about 110,000 distinct CDR3 sequences, roughly 80% of which appear only once. No cell sorting was done before RNA was extracted from the tissue. Newly diagnosed lung cancer patients had thoracic surgery in China, August–November 2014, without prior chemotherapy. This sequence originates from a woman aged 60-70 years with non-small cell lung cancer. Material: lung tumor tissue. This sequence joins TRBV6-6 and TRBJ1-6, with D unclear. CDR3 region: CVSRPSDGYNSLLHF. DNA of the CDR3: TGTGTCAGCAGGCCGTCAGACGGCTATAATTCACTCCTCCACTTT.